This entry concerns a single T cell receptor beta chain. These data originate in a study of blood T cell repertoires in COVID-19. Trimming took 4 bases from V and 3 from J; bases not matched to a gene: 3. This CDR3 comprises 13 residues. Germline values: CDR1 MNHEY, CDR2 SVGAGI. As handled by the study authors: Nucleated cell number was recorded as an estimate derived from reference gene primer amplification. Method: immunoSEQ multiplex PCR; TCRdb's copy keeps in-frame clones and lacks some. V and J calls and clone size follow that table, whereas D and trimming were derived from the DNA. Of about 110,000 clones listed, 75% to 90% are singletons.

The sequence was obtained from a woman in her forties or fifties with acute or convalescent COVID-19. The chain uses TRBV6-5 and TRBJ2-7, with 7 positions matching TRBD1. Specimen: peripheral blood. The CDR3 region has the DNA TGTGCCAGCAGTTCCACAGGGGTCTACGAGCAGTACTTC. Residues: CASSSTGVYEQYF.